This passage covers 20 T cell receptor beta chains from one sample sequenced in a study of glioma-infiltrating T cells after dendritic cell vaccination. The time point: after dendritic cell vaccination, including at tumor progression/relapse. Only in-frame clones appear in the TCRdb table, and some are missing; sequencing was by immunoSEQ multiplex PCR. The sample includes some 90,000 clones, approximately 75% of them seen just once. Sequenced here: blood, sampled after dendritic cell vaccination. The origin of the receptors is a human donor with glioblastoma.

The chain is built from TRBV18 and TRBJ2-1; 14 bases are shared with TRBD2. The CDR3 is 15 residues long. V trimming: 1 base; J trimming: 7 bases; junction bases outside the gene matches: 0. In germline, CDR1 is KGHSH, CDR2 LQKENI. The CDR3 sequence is CASSPRTSGRNEQFF. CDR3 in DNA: TGTGCCAGCTCACCACGGACTAGCGGGAGGAATGAGCAGTTCTTC.

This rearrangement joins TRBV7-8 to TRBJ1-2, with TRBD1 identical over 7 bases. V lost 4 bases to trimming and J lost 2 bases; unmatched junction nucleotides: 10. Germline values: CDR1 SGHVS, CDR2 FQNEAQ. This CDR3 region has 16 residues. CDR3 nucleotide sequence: TGTGCCAGCAGCTCCTTAGACAGGGAAGGGAACTATGGCTACACCTTC. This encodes CASSSLDREGNYGYTF.

In DNA form, the CDR3 reads TGTATCACGGGGGGATCTGGGGCCAACGTCCTGACTTTC. Translation gives CITGGSGANVLTF. The chain carries TRBV6-5 and TRBJ2-6, with TRBD2 identical over 7 bases. Germline assignment: CDR1 MNHEY and CDR2 SVGAGI. The CDR3 covers 13 residues.

This CDR3 reads CASSYTANYGYTF. The CDR3, as DNA: TGTGCCAGCAGTTATACAGCTAACTATGGCTACACCTTC. The chain combines TRBV28 with TRBJ1-2, with D unclear. This CDR3 region has 13 residues. CDR1 and CDR2 (germline): MDHEN, SYDVKM. Trimming shortened V by 4 bases and J by 0 bases, and 6 bases separated the two germline ends.

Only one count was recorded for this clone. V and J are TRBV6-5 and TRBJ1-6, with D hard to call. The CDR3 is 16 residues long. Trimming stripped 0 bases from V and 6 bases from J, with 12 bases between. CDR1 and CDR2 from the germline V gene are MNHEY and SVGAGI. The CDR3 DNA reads TGTGCCAGCAGTTACTCTGGAAGCGTGGGTAATTCACCCCTCCACTTT. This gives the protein CASSYSGSVGNSPLHF.

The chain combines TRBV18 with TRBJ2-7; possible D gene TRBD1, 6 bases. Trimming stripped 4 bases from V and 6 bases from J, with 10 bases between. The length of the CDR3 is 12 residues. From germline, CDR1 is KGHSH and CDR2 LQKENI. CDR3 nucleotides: TGTGCCAGCTCACACAGACAGGTCGAGCAGTACTTC. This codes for CASSHRQVEQYF.

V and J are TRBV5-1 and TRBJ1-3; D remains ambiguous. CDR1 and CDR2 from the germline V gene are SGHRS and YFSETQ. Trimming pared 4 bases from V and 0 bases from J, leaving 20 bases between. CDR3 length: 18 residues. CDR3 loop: CASSLTPPEGSSGNTIYF. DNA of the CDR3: TGCGCCAGCAGCCTCACCCCCCCGGAGGGAAGCTCTGGAAACACCATATATTTT.

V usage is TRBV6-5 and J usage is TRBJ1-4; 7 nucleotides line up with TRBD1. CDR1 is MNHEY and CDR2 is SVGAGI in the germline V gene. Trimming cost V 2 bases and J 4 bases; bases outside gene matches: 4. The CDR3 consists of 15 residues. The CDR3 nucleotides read TGTGCCAGCAGTTACGCGGGACAGCATAATGAAAAACTGTTTTTT. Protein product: CASSYAGQHNEKLFF.

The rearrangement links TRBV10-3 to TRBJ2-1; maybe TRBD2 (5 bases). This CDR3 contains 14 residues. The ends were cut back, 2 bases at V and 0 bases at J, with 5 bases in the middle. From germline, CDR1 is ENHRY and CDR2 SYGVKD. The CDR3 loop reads CAISEGSSYNEQFF. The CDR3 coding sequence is TGTGCCATCAGTGAGGGGAGCTCCTACAATGAGCAGTTCTTC.

The CDR3 loop reads CAWRGRNHYGYTF. The CDR3 region has the DNA TGTGCCTGGAGAGGGAGGAATCACTATGGCTACACCTTC. The chain uses TRBV30 and TRBJ1-2, with D unresolved. The V gene lost 3 bases and the J gene lost 3 bases, with 11 bases spanning the gap. Germline CDR1 GTSNPN, CDR2 SVGIG (reference sequence). CDR3 length equals 13 residues. Drawing the rest from reference TRBV30 and TRBJ1-2, the complete variable domain is SQTIHQWPATLVQPVGSPLSLECTVEGTSNPNLYWYRQAAGRGLQLLFYSVGIGQISSEVPQNLSASRPQDRQFILSSKKLLLSDSGFYLCAWRGRNHYGYTFGSGTRLTVV.

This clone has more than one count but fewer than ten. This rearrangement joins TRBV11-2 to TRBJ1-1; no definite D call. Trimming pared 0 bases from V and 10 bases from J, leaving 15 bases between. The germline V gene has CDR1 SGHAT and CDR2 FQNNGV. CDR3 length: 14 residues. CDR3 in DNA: TGTGCCAGCAGCTTAGATCAGTCCACCTTTCGAGCTTTCTTT. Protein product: CASSLDQSTFRAFF. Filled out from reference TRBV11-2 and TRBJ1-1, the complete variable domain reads EAGVAQSPRYKIIEKRQSVAFWCNPISGHATLYWYQQILGQGPKLLIQFQNNGVVDDSQLPKDRFSAERLKGVDSTLKIQPAKLEDSAVYLCASSLDQSTFRAFFGQGTRLTVV.

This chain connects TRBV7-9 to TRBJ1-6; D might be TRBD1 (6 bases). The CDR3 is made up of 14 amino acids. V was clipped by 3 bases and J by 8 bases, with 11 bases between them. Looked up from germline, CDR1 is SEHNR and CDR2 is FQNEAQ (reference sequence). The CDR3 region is CASSLTRGDSPLHF. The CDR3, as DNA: TGTGCCAGCAGCTTGACCAGGGGAGATTCACCCCTCCACTTT.

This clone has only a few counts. The CDR3: CASRSGLGGKGTDTQYF. The CDR3 DNA reads TGTGCCAGCAGGTCGGGGTTGGGCGGGAAGGGTACAGATACGCAGTATTTT. The chain joins TRBV5-6 to TRBJ2-3; weak D call: TRBD2 (6 bases). V was shortened by 5 bases and J by 3 bases, with 22 bases between the two germline ends. CDR1 and CDR2 (germline): SGHDT, YYEEEE. This CDR3 is built from 17 residues.

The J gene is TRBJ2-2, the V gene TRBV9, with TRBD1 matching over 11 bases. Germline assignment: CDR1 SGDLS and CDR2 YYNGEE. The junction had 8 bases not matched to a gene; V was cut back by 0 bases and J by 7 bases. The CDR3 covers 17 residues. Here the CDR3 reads CASSVGRTGGSGGELFF. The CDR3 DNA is TGTGCCAGCAGCGTAGGGAGGACAGGGGGCAGTGGCGGGGAGCTGTTTTTT.

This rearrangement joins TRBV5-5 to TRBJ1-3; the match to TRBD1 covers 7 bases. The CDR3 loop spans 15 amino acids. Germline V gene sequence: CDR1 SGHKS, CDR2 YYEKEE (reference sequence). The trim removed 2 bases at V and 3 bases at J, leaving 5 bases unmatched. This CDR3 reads CASSFLRQGGNTIYF. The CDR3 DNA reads TGTGCCAGCAGCTTCTTACGACAGGGTGGAAACACCATATATTTT.

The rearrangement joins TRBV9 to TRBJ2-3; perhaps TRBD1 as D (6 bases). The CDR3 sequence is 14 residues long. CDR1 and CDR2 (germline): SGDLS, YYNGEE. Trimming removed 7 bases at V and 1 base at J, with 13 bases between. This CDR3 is CASGRGDGTDTQYF. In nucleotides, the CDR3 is TGTGCCAGCGGCAGGGGCGATGGCACAGATACGCAGTATTTT.

In DNA, the CDR3 is TGTGCCAGTAGTAGGGACAGGCACTTCTCCTACGAGCAGTACTTC. Its translation: CASSRDRHFSYEQYF. The chain uses TRBV19 and TRBJ2-7, with 8 bases identical to TRBD1. CDR3 length: 15 amino acids. V was pared by 4 bases and J by 0 bases, with 5 bases of the junction left unmatched. Germline CDR1 LNHDA, CDR2 SQIVND (reference sequence).

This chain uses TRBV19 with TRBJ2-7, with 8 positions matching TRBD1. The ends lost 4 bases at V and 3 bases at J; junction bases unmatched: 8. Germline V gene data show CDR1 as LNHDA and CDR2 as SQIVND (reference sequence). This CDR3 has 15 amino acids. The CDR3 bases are TGTGCCAGTAGTAGGACAGGGTTGTCTGGCTACGAGCAGTACTTC. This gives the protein CASSRTGLSGYEQYF.

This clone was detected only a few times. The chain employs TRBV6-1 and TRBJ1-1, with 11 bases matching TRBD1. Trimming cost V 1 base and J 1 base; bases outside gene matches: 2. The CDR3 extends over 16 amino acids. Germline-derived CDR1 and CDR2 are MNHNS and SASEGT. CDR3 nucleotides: TGTGCCAGCAGTGAAGGGACAGGGGGCTGGAACACTGAAGCTTTCTTT. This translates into CASSEGTGGWNTEAFF.

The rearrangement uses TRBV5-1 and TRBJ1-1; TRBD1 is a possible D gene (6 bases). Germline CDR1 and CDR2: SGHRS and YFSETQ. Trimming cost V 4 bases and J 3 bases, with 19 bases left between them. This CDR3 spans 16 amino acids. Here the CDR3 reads CASSPSMRGLDTEAFF. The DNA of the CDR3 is TGCGCCAGCAGCCCATCCATGAGGGGGTTGGACACTGAAGCTTTCTTT.